Each of the 19 T cell receptor beta chains below was sequenced from the same sample in a study of blood T cell repertoires in COVID-19. TCRdb keeps only in-frame clones here, not all; method: immunoSEQ multiplex PCR. The sample records around 40,000 clones, approximately 90% being singletons. Sequenced sample: peripheral blood. These receptors came from a man aged 60 to 75 with active COVID-19.

The chain uses TRBV9 and TRBJ1-1; a possible D gene is TRBD1 (5 bases). In germline, CDR1 is SGDLS, CDR2 YYNGEE. Trimming removed 3 bases from V and 4 bases from J, with 16 bases in between. The CDR3 runs to 15 residues. CDR3 sequence: CASSASGDGGTEAFF. DNA for the CDR3: TGTGCCAGCAGCGCGTCGGGGGACGGAGGCACTGAAGCTTTCTTT.

About this clone itself: One end of the junction is discordant with germline, which a read error may explain. The chain recombines TRBV11-2 with TRBJ1-2; 7 bases agree with TRBD1. CDR3 size: 13 residues. Germline CDR1 is SGHAT and CDR2 is FQNNGV. CDR3 amino acids: CVSSQTGVNGYTF. Written as DNA, the CDR3 is TGTGTCAGCAGTCAAACAGGGGTGAATGGCTACACCTTC.

The chain carries TRBV9 and TRBJ1-2; the match to TRBD1 covers 7 bases. The CDR3 spans 14 residues. V lost 3 bases to trimming and J lost 3 bases; unmatched junction nucleotides: 5. Germline CDR1 SGDLS, CDR2 YYNGEE. CDR3 region: CASSAQGVDYGYTF. CDR3 DNA sequence: TGTGCCAGCAGCGCCCAGGGGGTCGACTATGGCTACACCTTC.

The J gene is TRBJ2-7, the V gene TRBV2; 14 bases match TRBD2. Germline assignment: CDR1 SNHLY and CDR2 FYNNEI. This CDR3 contains 16 residues. J was trimmed by 5 bases and V by 6 bases; bases with no gene match: 9. The CDR3 here is CASRLGTSGRYNEQYF. The CDR3 nucleotides are TGTGCCAGCAGACTCGGGACTAGCGGGAGATACAACGAGCAGTACTTC.

This clone was counted a few times. The chain links TRBV28 to TRBJ1-5; TRBD1 agrees at 9 bases. Per germline, CDR1 MDHEN and CDR2 SYDVKM. The V segment lost 6 bases and the J segment 3 bases; nucleotides outside the gene matches: 9. This CDR3 is built from 16 residues. The DNA of the CDR3 is TGTGCCAGCAGACGAACGGACAGGGGTATCAATCAGCCCCAGCATTTT. It translates to CASRRTDRGINQPQHF.

The CDR3 DNA reads as TGTGCCAGCAGCCAATCCCACGGACTCTCTGGGGCCAACGTCCTGACTTTC. As protein: CASSQSHGLSGANVLTF. The V call is TRBV3-1 (or the pseudogene TRBV3-2), the J call TRBJ2-6, with a possible D match to TRBD2 (5 bases). Trimming took 2 bases from V and 0 from J, leaving 11 bases between them. The CDR3 has 17 amino acids. In germline, CDR1 is LGHDT, CDR2 YNNKEL (reference sequence).

This clone is classed as medium-sized. This chain uses TRBV6-4 with TRBJ1-1; D is undetermined. Trimming stripped 0 bases from V and 5 bases from J, with 7 bases between. Per germline, CDR1 MRHNA and CDR2 SNTAGT. The CDR3 contains 13 residues. The CDR3 region has the DNA TGTGCCAGCAGTGACTCCCCGTTGACTGAAGCTTTCTTT. It specifies CASSDSPLTEAFF.

The V gene is TRBV5-4, the J gene TRBJ1-2; tentative D call: TRBD1 (6 bases). The CDR3 consists of 15 residues. Germline V lookup: CDR1 SGHNT, CDR2 YYREEE (reference sequence). The V gene lost 4 bases and the J gene lost 1 base, with 14 bases spanning the gap. For the CDR3, the DNA is TGTGCCAGCAGCCGGGGGGACACTGGTAACTATGGCTACACCTTC. This codes for CASSRGDTGNYGYTF.

The chain uses TRBV7-3 and TRBJ2-2, with D perhaps matching TRBD2 (6 bases). Trimming removed 1 base at V and 5 bases at J, with 14 bases between. Looked up from germline, CDR1 is SGHTA and CDR2 is FQGTGA. CDR3 length equals 16 residues. As DNA, the CDR3 is TGTGCCAGCAGCTTAATTACGGGAGTAGCTACCGGGGAGCTGTTTTTT. Its protein product is CASSLITGVATGELFF.

This clone was picked up one time. The V and J genes are TRBV5-5 and TRBJ1-5; D unresolved. Trimming removed 0 bases from V and 0 bases from J, with 10 bases in between. Germline CDR1 SGHKS, CDR2 YYEKEE (reference sequence). This CDR3 has 16 amino acids. This CDR3 is CASSLAEAASNQPQHF. The CDR3 DNA follows: TGTGCCAGCAGCTTGGCTGAGGCCGCTAGCAATCAGCCCCAGCATTTT. Full variable domain (rest looked up from reference TRBV5-5 and TRBJ1-5): DAGVTQSPTHLIKTRGQQVTLRCSPISGHKSVSWYQQVLGQGPQFIFQYYEKEERGRGNFPDRFSARQFPNYSSELNVNALLLGDSALYLCASSLAEAASNQPQHFGDGTRLSIL.

The chain uses TRBV21-1 and TRBJ2-7; the D call in the table, TRBD1, was not verified against the DNA. TRBV21-1 is tagged as a pseudogene. The CDR3 totals 16 residues. This CDR3 is CASSKYSQGNPYEQYF. The CDR3 region has the DNA TGTGCCAGCAGCAAGTACTCACAGGGAAATCCCTACGAGCAGTACTTC.

J is TRBJ1-2 and V is TRBV7-9, with D tentatively TRBD1 (5 bases). Trimming pared 4 bases from V and 3 bases from J, leaving 18 bases between. Germline CDR1 is SEHNR and CDR2 is FQNEAQ (reference sequence). The CDR3 loop spans 16 amino acids. The CDR3 DNA reads as TGTGCCAGCAGCTCCCTGGATGGGGGGGTTGACTATGGCTACACCTTC. It yields the protein CASSSLDGGVDYGYTF. Full variable domain (remainder filled in from reference TRBV7-9 and TRBJ1-2): DTGVSQNPRHKITKRGQNVTFRCDPISEHNRLYWYRQTLGQGPEFLTYFQNEAQLEKSRLLSDRFSAERPKGSFSTLEIQRTEQGDSAMYLCASSSLDGGVDYGYTFGSGTRLTVV.

This chain joins TRBV29-1 and TRBJ2-3; possible D gene TRBD2, 5 bases. CDR3 length: 13 residues. Germline CDR1 and CDR2: SQVTM and ANQGSEA. V was clipped by 6 bases and J by 3 bases, with 13 bases between them. The CDR3 sequence: CSVEGRMTDTQYF. The CDR3, as DNA: TGCAGCGTCGAGGGAAGGATGACAGATACGCAGTATTTT.

The chain has TRBV6-5 and TRBJ2-1, with D possibly TRBD2 on 5 matching bases. V shed 6 bases and J shed 0 bases, with 12 bases lying between them. Germline values: CDR1 MNHEY, CDR2 SVGAGI. CDR3 size: 15 residues. CDR3 nucleotide sequence: TGTGCCAGCAGCCTGGAGCGGAGCTCCTACAATGAGCAGTTCTTC. It translates to CASSLERSSYNEQFF.

This rearrangement joins TRBV28 to TRBJ1-6, with 7 positions matching TRBD1. Germline-derived CDR1 and CDR2 are MDHEN and SYDVKM. The CDR3 length is 14 residues. V trimming: 2 bases; J trimming: 6 bases; junction bases outside the gene matches: 1. DNA of the CDR3: TGTGCCAGCAGTTTACAGGGGGGTAATTCACCCCTCCACTTT. Amino acids: CASSLQGGNSPLHF.

The chain joins TRBV5-4 to TRBJ2-5; 10 bases are shared with TRBD2. The CDR3 totals 15 residues. V shed 0 bases, J shed 5 bases, and the junction held 4 bases outside the gene matches. Germline CDR1 is SGHNT and CDR2 is YYREEE (reference sequence). DNA of the CDR3: TGTGCCAGCAGCTTGGCGGTAGCGGGAGGTGAGACCCAGTACTTC. Its translation is CASSLAVAGGETQYF.

The chain has TRBV2 and TRBJ2-7; 12 bases are a match to TRBD2. CDR3 length equals 16 residues. The germline CDR1 and CDR2 sequences are SNHLY and FYNNEI. J was trimmed by 5 bases and V by 1 base; bases with no gene match: 6. The CDR3 region is CASSEGLAGGWDEQYF. In DNA, the CDR3 is TGTGCCAGCAGTGAAGGCCTAGCGGGAGGGTGGGACGAGCAGTACTTC.

CDR3 in amino acids: CASSFSRSHYEQYF. The DNA for the CDR3 is TGTGCCAGCAGCTTTTCAAGGAGCCACTACGAGCAGTACTTC. The chain carries TRBV7-2 and TRBJ2-7; no reliable D call. CDR3 length: 14 residues. Germline CDR1 is SGHTA and CDR2 is FQGNSA. V was clipped by 3 bases and J by 3 bases, with 12 bases between them.

The chain uses TRBV4-1 and TRBJ2-7; 7 bases line up with TRBD2. The germline V gene has CDR1 MGHRA and CDR2 YSYEKL. Germline trimming cut 1 base from V and 3 bases from J; bases unmatched to any gene: 9. The CDR3 extends over 16 amino acids. This CDR3 is CASSQGVGGGRYEQYF. In DNA, the CDR3 is TGCGCCAGCAGCCAAGGGGTTGGGGGGGGTCGCTACGAGCAGTACTTC.